One sample yielded the 30 T cell receptor beta chains listed below, sequenced in a study of neurological immune-mediated disorders. Using its own MiXCR run on the 5' RACE reads, TCRdb lists one record per CDR3 protein. The data contain approximately 29,000 distinct CDR3 sequences, around 10% of them singletons. Specimen: PBMCs. The receptors here all came from a man aged 55 to 70 in good health.

This clonotype was detected ten times or more. This sequence joins TRBV12-3 or TRBV12-4 and TRBJ2-3, with D uncertain. CDR3 length: 14 amino acids. V was cut by 6 bases and J by 2 bases, with 12 bases left in between. CDR3 bases: TGTGCCAGCAGCCGGTCAAAGGCCACAGATACGCAGTATTTT. This translates into CASSRSKATDTQYF.

V and J are TRBV3-1 and TRBJ2-5; 11 nucleotides agree with TRBD2. CDR1 is LGHDT and CDR2 is YNNKEL in the germline V gene (reference sequence). The junction had 22 bases not matched to a gene; V was cut back by 0 bases and J by 4 bases. This CDR3 has 22 amino acids. CDR3 region: CASSQDLASSAVLAGEGETQYF. CDR3 DNA sequence: TGTGCCAGCAGCCAAGATCTGGCGAGCTCCGCCGTACTAGCGGGAGAGGGAGAGACCCAGTACTTC.

There are many counts of this clonotype. J is TRBJ2-1 and V is TRBV2; no firm D call. Trimming took 8 bases from V and 3 from J, leaving 14 bases between them. The CDR3 has 14 residues. Germline CDR1 and CDR2: SNHLY and FYNNEI. The CDR3 loop is CASLADNNYNEQFF. Here the CDR3 DNA reads TGTGCCAGCTTAGCAGATAACAACTACAATGAGCAGTTCTTC.

This clonotype was recorded at least ten times. This rearrangement joins TRBV29-1 to TRBJ2-3; 9 bases are a match to TRBD1. With 4 bases clipped from V and 2 bases from J, the junction kept 4 bases outside the gene matches. CDR3 length: 14 residues. In germline, CDR1 is SQVTM, CDR2 ANQGSEA. CDR3 in DNA: TGCAGCGTTGTTAGGGACAGGGACACAGATACGCAGTATTTT. It yields the protein CSVVRDRDTDTQYF.

This clonotype was observed many times. This chain joins TRBV3-1 and TRBJ2-7; D is unresolved. V lost 1 base to trimming and J lost 7 bases, with 23 bases between them. The germline CDR1 and CDR2 sequences are LGHDT and YNNKEL (reference sequence). The CDR3 has 17 amino acids. CDR3 DNA sequence: TGTGCCAGCAGCCAAGGAGTGATTGATGGGTCGACTCTGGAGCAGTACTTC. This gives the protein CASSQGVIDGSTLEQYF.

This clonotype was observed at least ten times. V and J are TRBV18 and TRBJ2-3, with no clear D. Germline V lookup: CDR1 KGHSH, CDR2 LQKENI. The CDR3 totals 12 residues. The V and J ends lost 0 bases and 6 bases respectively, with 4 bases between them. CDR3 DNA: TGTGCCAGCTCACCACCGTCCGATACGCAGTATTTT. This encodes CASSPPSDTQYF.

This clonotype was recorded once. The chain has TRBV5-1 and TRBJ2-2; D may be TRBD1 or TRBD2 (6 bases each). The germline V gene has CDR1 SGHRS and CDR2 YFSETQ. V lost 5 bases and J lost 13, with 21 bases in between. This CDR3 is 14 amino acids long. In DNA form, the CDR3 reads TGCGCCAGCAGGGAGGGGACAAGCACCGGGTGGCTGTTTTTT. Translated: CASREGTSTGWLFF.

This clonotype was counted ten times or more. This chain joins TRBV18 and TRBJ2-1; 7 bases align to TRBD1. V was clipped by 3 bases and J by 7 bases; unmatched bases: 9. Germline V gene sequence: CDR1 KGHSH, CDR2 LQKENI. The CDR3 consists of 15 residues. This chain's CDR3 is CASSPLPTGTNEQFF. CDR3 DNA sequence: TGTGCCAGCTCACCCCTACCGACAGGGACGAATGAGCAGTTCTTC.

This clonotype was seen at least ten times. This chain joins TRBV20-1 and TRBJ2-1; TRBD1 might be the D (5 bases). The CDR3 is 12 residues long. V was clipped by 2 bases and J by 5 bases, with 7 bases between them. Germline V gives CDR1 DFQATT, CDR2 SNEGSKA (reference sequence). The CDR3 bases are TGCAGTGCTAGACTCAGGGACAATGAGCAGTTCTTC. The encoded protein is CSARLRDNEQFF.

This clonotype was recorded at least ten times. In DNA form, the CDR3 reads TGTGCCAGCACGAATGGGAGGAGCGGGGGGGCGAATGAGCAGTTCTTC. Translation gives CASTNGRSGGANEQFF. This chain connects TRBV7-9 to TRBJ2-1; 10 nucleotides agree with TRBD2. CDR1 is SEHNR, CDR2 FQNEAQ, per germline (reference sequence). The junction had 13 bases not matched to a gene; V was cut back by 7 bases and J by 7 bases. The length of the CDR3 is 16 residues.

This clonotype occurred many times. The chain links TRBV5-1 to TRBJ1-2, with 10 bases aligning to TRBD1. This CDR3 is built from 14 residues. Trimming cost V 4 bases and J 7 bases; bases outside gene matches: 7. The germline V gene encodes CDR1 SGHRS and CDR2 YFSETQ. The CDR3 loop reads CASSAQGQGVGYTF. The CDR3 DNA sequence: TGCGCCAGCAGCGCCCAAGGACAGGGGGTTGGCTACACCTTC.

Ten or more counts support this clonotype. CDR3 nucleotides: TGTGCCAGCAGCGAGGGACTCCCACCGGATACGCAGTATTTT. This sequence encodes CASSEGLPPDTQYF. J is TRBJ2-3 and V is TRBV9; D perhaps matches TRBD2 (6 bases). In germline, CDR1 is SGDLS, CDR2 YYNGEE. The germline V and J ends were trimmed by 3 bases and 6 bases, with 14 bases remaining between them. The CDR3 is 14 amino acids.

J is TRBJ1-1 and V is TRBV7-9; no firm D call. This CDR3 is 15 amino acids long. Trimming shortened V by 0 bases and J by 3 bases, and 11 bases separated the two germline ends. From germline, CDR1 is SEHNR and CDR2 FQNEAQ (reference sequence). The CDR3: CASSLAMVVDTEAFF. In nucleotides, the CDR3 is TGTGCCAGCAGCTTAGCCATGGTGGTGGACACTGAAGCTTTCTTT.

The sample holds a few counts of this clonotype. The chain is built from TRBV11-3 and TRBJ2-7, with 9 nucleotides matching TRBD2. The CDR3 is 14 amino acids. With V trimmed by 5 bases and J by 5 bases, 7 bases remained unmatched. Per germline, CDR1 SGHNT and CDR2 YENEEA. The CDR3 sequence is CASSAGLARNEQYF. CDR3 in DNA: TGTGCCAGCAGCGCCGGACTAGCGAGGAACGAGCAGTACTTC.

At least ten counts were recorded for this clonotype. V usage is TRBV4-2 and J usage is TRBJ1-3; D uncertain. The germline V gene encodes CDR1 LGHNA and CDR2 YNFKEQ. Trimming took off 3 bases at V and 0 bases at J, with 6 bases between the two ends. The CDR3 is 14 residues long. This CDR3 is CASSHRPSGNTIYF. The CDR3 DNA reads as TGTGCCAGCAGCCACCGCCCCTCTGGAAACACCATATATTTT.

This clonotype was recorded at least ten times. The chain has TRBV2 and TRBJ2-7, with a possible D match to TRBD1 (6 bases). The CDR3 is 13 residues long. V shed 8 bases and J shed 5 bases, with 16 bases lying between them. Germline values: CDR1 SNHLY, CDR2 FYNNEI. The CDR3 DNA reads TGTGCCAGCGCGGACAGAATAGACCACGAGCAGTACTTC. It encodes CASADRIDHEQYF.

This clonotype was counted at least ten times. As DNA, the CDR3 is TGCGCCAGCAGCTTGGGACAGAAAAACACTGAAGCTTTCTTT. It is translated as CASSLGQKNTEAFF. The V gene is TRBV5-1, the J gene TRBJ1-1, with a weak D call TRBD1 (5 bases). Germline values: CDR1 SGHRS, CDR2 YFSETQ. Trimming removed 0 bases from V and 2 bases from J, with 8 bases in between. CDR3 length: 14 residues. The full variable domain, with the rest looked up from reference TRBV5-1 and TRBJ1-1, is KAGVTQTPRYLIKTRGQQVTLSCSPISGHRSVSWYQQTPGQGLQFLFEYFSETQRNKGNFPGRFSGRQFSNSRSEMNVSTLELGDSALYLCASSLGQKNTEAFFGQGTRLTVV.

CDR3 nucleotides: TGTGCCAGTAGTCCCGAGCCGGGTTCTAATCAGCCCCAGCATTTT. Protein: CASSPEPGSNQPQHF. The gene calls are TRBV19 and TRBJ1-5; D is unclear. The CDR3 runs to 15 residues. CDR1 is LNHDA and CDR2 is SQIVND in the germline V gene (reference sequence). The germline V and J ends were trimmed by 5 bases and 4 bases, with 15 bases remaining between them. Looking up the rest from reference TRBV19 and TRBJ1-5 gives the full variable domain: DGGITQSPKYLFRKEGQNVTLSCEQNLNHDAMYWYRQDPGQGLRLIYYSQIVNDFQKGDIAEGYSVSREKKESFPLTVTSAQKNPTAFYLCASSPEPGSNQPQHFGDGTRLSIL.

This clonotype has a count of ten or more. The chain recombines TRBV10-2 with TRBJ1-1; D may be TRBD1 (5 bases). Germline CDR1 reads WSHSY; CDR2 reads SAAADI. The CDR3 consists of 16 residues. The V gene lost 3 bases and the J gene lost 3 bases, with 17 bases spanning the gap. CDR3: CASSDWEGRVDTEAFF. CDR3 nucleotides: TGCGCCAGCAGTGATTGGGAGGGCAGGGTTGACACTGAAGCTTTCTTT.

The table lists this clonotype with a few counts. This sequence may be a read error, since a much larger clone differs from it by one base. V usage is TRBV7-2 and J usage is TRBJ2-1, with 8 nucleotides matching TRBD2. Germline V gene lookup returns CDR1 SGHTA and CDR2 FQGNSA. The CDR3 contains 17 residues. CDR3 DNA sequence: TGTGTCAGCAGCTTGAAGACTAGCGTAATCACCTACAATGAGCAGTTCTTC. Protein product: CVSSLKTSVITYNEQFF.

This clonotype showed up many times. J is TRBJ1-4 and V is TRBV6-5; no definite D call. The CDR3 runs to 15 residues. Trimming stripped 6 bases from V and 8 bases from J, with 19 bases between. Per germline, CDR1 MNHEY and CDR2 SVGAGI. The CDR3 protein is CASSESYGSREKLFF. The CDR3 DNA is TGTGCCAGCAGCGAATCATACGGGTCCCGGGAAAAACTGTTTTTT.

This clonotype has at least ten counts. This chain connects TRBV29-1 to TRBJ2-2; the match to TRBD2 covers 7 bases. CDR1 is SQVTM, CDR2 ANQGSEA, per germline. The CDR3 spans 13 residues. V lost 5 bases to trimming and J lost 2 bases; unmatched junction nucleotides: 2. CDR3 residues: CSVQGLNTGELFF. The CDR3 DNA reads as TGCAGCGTTCAGGGACTAAACACCGGGGAGCTGTTTTTT.

At least ten counts were recorded for this clonotype. This may stem from a read error, because a much larger clone lies one nucleotide away. This chain joins TRBV20-1 and TRBJ1-1; D call uncertain. With 3 bases removed from V and 0 bases from J, the gap between germline ends came to 11 bases. The CDR3 runs 14 residues. Germline V gene lookup returns CDR1 DFQATT and CDR2 SNEGSKA (reference sequence). DNA for the CDR3: TGCAGTGCTAGTTCCATTGGCATGAACACTGAAGCTTTCTTT. It translates to CSASSIGMNTEAFF.

This clonotype was counted ten times or more. CDR3: CASSDRNNEQYF. CDR3 DNA sequence: TGTGCCAGCAGCGACAGAAACAACGAGCAGTACTTC. The chain joins TRBV5-5 to TRBJ2-7; D may be TRBD1 (5 bases). The CDR3 covers 12 residues. Germline CDR1 reads SGHKS; CDR2 reads YYEKEE (reference sequence). The germline V and J ends were trimmed by 4 bases and 5 bases, with 10 bases remaining between them.

This chain joins TRBV3-1 and TRBJ2-1; 9 nucleotides line up with TRBD2. J was trimmed by 2 bases and V by 0 bases; bases with no gene match: 5. Germline CDR1 is LGHDT and CDR2 is YNNKEL (reference sequence). The CDR3 extends over 17 amino acids. The CDR3 is CASSQDRTSATYNEQFF. The CDR3 DNA reads TGTGCCAGCAGCCAAGATAGGACTAGCGCAACCTACAATGAGCAGTTCTTC.

This clonotype showed up many times. V usage is TRBV11-2 and J usage is TRBJ2-5; 12 nucleotides match TRBD2. V dropped 5 bases and J dropped 3; count of bases not matched to a gene: 7. Germline loops: CDR1 SGHAT, CDR2 FQNNGV. The CDR3 is 16 residues long. The CDR3 is CASSNRGLAGKETQYF. The CDR3 DNA follows: TGTGCCAGCAGCAACCGCGGACTAGCGGGGAAAGAGACCCAGTACTTC.

The rearrangement joins TRBV7-2 to TRBJ2-3, with D maybe TRBD2 (6 bases). Trimming removed 3 bases from V and 6 bases from J, with 10 bases in between. CDR3 length: 13 residues. The V gene's germline CDR1 is SGHTA and CDR2 FQGNSA. The CDR3 bases are TGTGCCAGCAGCTTCAAGACTAGGGATACGCAGTATTTT. Translated: CASSFKTRDTQYF.

Concerning this clonotype itself: This clone may be a read error of a much larger clone one base away. The rearrangement joins TRBV20-1 to TRBJ1-1; no clear D. Per the germline V gene, CDR1 is DFQATT and CDR2 is SNEGSKA (reference sequence). This CDR3 is 12 amino acids long. The V end lost 5 bases, the J end lost 0 bases, and 7 bases lay between the germline ends. The DNA for the CDR3 is TGCAGTGCTGTAAAAATGAACACTGAAGCTTTCTTT. Translation gives CSAVKMNTEAFF.

This clonotype was seen many times. The chain links TRBV20-1 to TRBJ2-5; 11 bases match TRBD2. Germline V CDR1 and CDR2: DFQATT, SNEGSKA (reference sequence). V was pared by 6 bases and J by 7 bases, with 13 bases of the junction left unmatched. The CDR3 is 15 amino acids. The CDR3 bases are TGCAGTGCCCCAGTGACTAGCGGGGCTTCAGCGACCCAGTACTTC. Translating it yields CSAPVTSGASATQYF.

V gene TRBV20-1 combines with J gene TRBJ2-7, with 9 bases lining up with TRBD1. CDR1 and CDR2 from the germline V gene are DFQATT and SNEGSKA (reference sequence). The CDR3 is made up of 15 amino acids. The V segment lost 0 bases and the J segment 4 bases; nucleotides outside the gene matches: 7. CDR3 sequence reads: CSARDARTGEYEQYF. For the CDR3, the DNA is TGCAGTGCTAGAGACGCCAGGACAGGGGAATACGAGCAGTACTTC.